One sample yielded the 10 T cell receptor beta chains listed below, sequenced in a study of blood T cell repertoires in COVID-19. The protocol was immunoSEQ multiplex PCR, while the TCRdb copy is restricted to in-frame clones and leaves out a portion. Here the sample spans over 350,000 clones, 91% being singletons. What was sequenced was PBMCs or T cells enriched from blood (not recorded which). These receptors originate from a woman aged 40-49 years who had been exposed to COVID-19.

V and J are TRBV27 and TRBJ1-1; maybe TRBD1 (6 bases). Trimming stripped 3 bases from V and 1 base from J, with 12 bases between. This CDR3 spans 15 amino acids. CDR1 MNHEY and CDR2 SMNVEV come from the germline V gene (reference sequence). DNA of the CDR3: TGTGCCAGCAGTTTCGTTGACAGGAAGAACACTGAAGCTTTCTTT. Residues: CASSFVDRKNTEAFF.

The V gene is TRBV7-8, the J gene TRBJ1-3; D perhaps matches TRBD1 (6 bases). CDR1 is SGHVS, CDR2 FQNEAQ, per germline. The CDR3 is 15 residues long. V lost 1 base and J lost 2, with 9 bases in between. The CDR3 DNA follows: TGTGCCAGCAGCTTAGATGGGACACCTGGAAACACCATATATTTT. Protein sequence: CASSLDGTPGNTIYF.

The V and J genes are TRBV27 and TRBJ1-1; D is perhaps TRBD1 (6 bases). This CDR3 is 15 amino acids long. Germline CDR1 reads MNHEY; CDR2 reads SMNVEV (reference sequence). Trimming pared 5 bases from V and 4 bases from J, leaving 17 bases between. CDR3 bases: TGTGCCAGCAGTACCTCACTACAGGGACGCACTGAAGCTTTCTTT. Protein sequence: CASSTSLQGRTEAFF.

The chain carries TRBV15 and TRBJ2-5; D may be TRBD1 (5 bases). V dropped 5 bases and J dropped 8 bases, with 9 bases sitting between them. Per germline, CDR1 LNHNV and CDR2 YYDKDF (reference sequence). CDR3 size: 11 residues. CDR3 nucleotide sequence: TGTGCCACCAGCCCAGGGATCACCCAGTACTTC. The encoded protein is CATSPGITQYF.

The chain couples TRBV2 to TRBJ2-3; 9 bases align to TRBD1. Germline V lookup: CDR1 SNHLY, CDR2 FYNNEI. The CDR3 consists of 16 residues. Trimming at V came to 5 bases and at J to 6 bases, leaving 12 bases not matched to a gene. CDR3 sequence (DNA): TGTGCCAGCAGTAGTTCCGGGACAGGGAAGATCGATACGCAGTATTTT. This gives the protein CASSSSGTGKIDTQYF. The variable domain in full, with the rest retrieved from reference TRBV2 and TRBJ2-3, is EPEVTQTPSHQVTQMGQEVILRCVPISNHLYFYWYRQILGQKVEFLVSFYNNEISEKSEIFDDQFSVERPDGSNFTLKIRSTKLEDSAMYFCASSSSGTGKIDTQYFGPGTRLTVL.

The chain is built from TRBV25-1 and TRBJ1-6, with D perhaps matching TRBD1 (5 bases). The CDR3 loop spans 14 amino acids. Trimming took off 5 bases at V and 10 bases at J, with 15 bases between the two ends. In germline, CDR1 is MGHDK, CDR2 SYGVNS. For the CDR3, the DNA is TGTGCCAGCAGTTACTGGCAGGGAGGCTCACCCCTCCACTTT. This gives the protein CASSYWQGGSPLHF.

V gene TRBV9 combines with J gene TRBJ2-5; D gene unclear. Trimming removed 0 bases at V and 5 bases at J, with 11 bases between. Germline V gene lookup returns CDR1 SGDLS and CDR2 YYNGEE. The CDR3 length is 14 residues. The DNA for the CDR3 is TGTGCCAGCAGCGTAGGTCTCGAGTGGGAGACCCAGTACTTC. This sequence encodes CASSVGLEWETQYF. Complete variable domain (other parts from reference TRBV9 and TRBJ2-5): DSGVTQTPKHLITATGQRVTLRCSPRSGDLSVYWYQQSLDQGLQFLIQYYNGEERAKGNILERFSAQQFPDLHSELNLSSLELGDSALYFCASSVGLEWETQYFGPGTRLLVL.

This chain links TRBV19 with TRBJ1-1; D is unresolved. V dropped 3 bases and J dropped 11 bases, with 10 bases sitting between them. The CDR3 covers 11 residues. Germline CDR1 reads LNHDA; CDR2 reads SQIVND (reference sequence). CDR3 in amino acids: CASSMSYEAFF. Here the CDR3 DNA reads TGTGCCAGTAGTATGTCCTATGAGGCTTTCTTT.

The V gene is TRBV24-1, the J gene TRBJ1-2; D may be TRBD1 (5 bases). V was clipped by 3 bases and J by 6 bases, with 19 bases between them. The CDR3 totals 16 residues. Per germline, CDR1 KGHDR and CDR2 SFDVKD. The CDR3 protein is CATSDPSERGWDGYTF. CDR3 in DNA: TGTGCCACCAGTGATCCATCCGAGCGGGGCTGGGATGGCTACACCTTC.

This clone was observed a handful of times. V usage is TRBV6-6 and J usage is TRBJ1-6; the D is unclear. The CDR3 runs 18 residues. CDR1 is MNHNY and CDR2 is SVGAGI in the germline V gene (reference sequence). With 5 bases removed from V and 7 bases from J, the gap between germline ends came to 24 bases. CDR3 in amino acids: CASSLGKGAYVGNSPLHF. The DNA for the CDR3 is TGTGCCAGCAGTCTCGGGAAGGGCGCCTACGTGGGCAATTCACCCCTCCACTTT.